This passage covers 18 T cell receptor beta chains from one sample sequenced in a study of Graves' ophthalmopathy and Graves' hyperthyroidism. Using RNA transcripts, the TCR beta CDR3 regions were amplified. Second-round multiplex PCR came after a first-round RT-PCR that employed HTBI primers. TCRdb ran MiXCR on the multiplex PCR reads and lists one entry per CDR3 protein. The data contain around 1,200,000 distinct CDR3 sequences, around a third of them singletons. Sequencing used peripheral blood or thyroid tissue (not recorded which). These receptors were obtained from an adult man with Graves' hyperthyroidism.

The sample holds a few counts of this clonotype. This rearrangement joins TRBV7-2 to TRBJ2-7; D may be TRBD1 or TRBD2 (6 bases each). CDR1 and CDR2 (germline): SGHTA, FQGNSA. Trimming stripped 1 base from V and 2 bases from J, with 21 bases between. There are 18 residues in the CDR3. CDR3 in amino acids: CASSLEGGRAAGTYEQYF. In DNA, the CDR3 is TGTGCCAGCAGCTTAGAGGGGGGACGGGCGGCTGGCACCTACGAGCAGTACTTC.

This clonotype was counted ten times or more. The chain links TRBV7-8 to TRBJ1-1; TRBD1 matches 9 bases. Germline trimming cut 5 bases from V and 6 bases from J; bases unmatched to any gene: 13. The CDR3 covers 16 residues. The germline CDR1 and CDR2 sequences are SGHVS and FQNEAQ. CDR3 sequence: CASSTDRGKARPEAFF. CDR3 coding DNA: TGTGCCAGCAGCACTGACAGGGGGAAGGCGAGACCTGAAGCTTTCTTT. The variable domain in full, completed from reference TRBV7-8 and TRBJ1-1, reads GAGVSQSPRYKVAKRGQDVALRCDPISGHVSLFWYQQALGQGPEFLTYFQNEAQLDKSGLPSDRFFAERPEGSVSTLKIQRTQQEDSAVYLCASSTDRGKARPEAFFGQGTRLTVV.

The table lists this clonotype with many counts. This chain links TRBV7-2 with TRBJ1-2; D gene uncertain. V was shortened by 2 bases and J by 0 bases, with 13 bases between the two germline ends. The germline CDR1 and CDR2 sequences are SGHTA and FQGNSA. The CDR3 runs to 16 residues. The CDR3 reads CASSLLGNAANYGYTF. In DNA form, the CDR3 reads TGTGCCAGCAGCTTATTGGGGAATGCTGCTAACTATGGCTACACCTTC.

This clonotype showed up just once. A much larger clone lies one base from this, so it may be a read error. The V gene is TRBV7-9, the J gene TRBJ1-6; possible D gene TRBD1, 5 bases. The germline gives CDR1 SEHNR, CDR2 FQNEAQ (reference sequence). The CDR3 has 15 amino acids. CDR3 protein: CASSHQQAAHSPPHF. The CDR3, as DNA: TGCGCCAGCAGCCACCAACAGGCCGCGCATTCACCCCCCCACTTT.

The chain employs TRBV2 and TRBJ2-7; 10 bases align to TRBD2. Germline values: CDR1 SNHLY, CDR2 FYNNEI. V lost 3 bases to trimming and J lost 2 bases; unmatched junction nucleotides: 7. The CDR3 consists of 16 residues. The DNA for the CDR3 is TGTGCCAGCAGTGACGGGCTAGCGGGAGTCACCTACGAGCAGTACTTC. Encoded protein: CASSDGLAGVTYEQYF.

The chain recombines TRBV7-8 with TRBJ1-1; D is undetermined. The CDR3 has 14 amino acids. With 5 bases removed from V and 5 bases from J, the gap between germline ends came to 15 bases. Germline V lookup: CDR1 SGHVS, CDR2 FQNEAQ. CDR3 sequence reads: CASSRDQTITEAFF. CDR3 coding DNA: TGTGCCAGCAGCCGAGATCAAACGATAACTGAAGCTTTCTTT.

DNA of the CDR3: TGTGCCAGCAGCGAGCAGGGAGGGGAGAACTATGGCTACACCTTC. Translation: CASSEQGGENYGYTF. V is TRBV7-4 and J is TRBJ1-2; TRBD1 is a possible D gene (5 bases). The V gene lost 5 bases and the J gene lost 2 bases, with 15 bases spanning the gap. This CDR3 is built from 15 residues. In germline, CDR1 is SGHVT, CDR2 SQSDAQ.

The chain uses TRBV7-2 and TRBJ2-1; 8 bases align to TRBD2. Germline V gene data show CDR1 as SGHTA and CDR2 as FQGNSA. Trimming took 5 bases from V and 10 from J; bases not matched to a gene: 7. This CDR3 region has 13 residues. The DNA for the CDR3 is TGTGCCAGCAGCCCACTAGCGGAGACGGAGCAGTTCTTC. Protein: CASSPLAETEQFF.

The rearrangement uses TRBV19 and TRBJ1-2; TRBD1 matches 9 bases. The V and J ends lost 8 bases and 8 bases, in that order; junction bases with no gene match: 6. Germline CDR1 LNHDA, CDR2 SQIVND (reference sequence). CDR3 length: 12 amino acids. CDR3 amino acids: CASHRDREGYTF. The CDR3 bases are TGTGCCAGTCACCGGGACAGGGAAGGCTACACCTTC. Full variable domain (outside the CDR3, taken from reference TRBV19 and TRBJ1-2): DGGITQSPKYLFRKEGQNVTLSCEQNLNHDAMYWYRQDPGQGLRLIYYSQIVNDFQKGDIAEGYSVSREKKESFPLTVTSAQKNPTAFYLCASHRDREGYTFGSGTRLTVV.

The chain couples TRBV7-9 to TRBJ2-5; 7 bases line up with TRBD1. V lost 3 bases and J lost 5; bases outside the gene matches: 9. The CDR3 is 15 residues long. Germline CDR1 and CDR2: SEHNR and FQNEAQ (reference sequence). In DNA, the CDR3 is TGTGCCAGCAGCTTTGCCGGGACAGCCGGGGAGACCCAGTACTTC. Its protein is CASSFAGTAGETQYF.

V usage is TRBV7-3 and J usage is TRBJ2-2; no firm D call. Looked up from germline, CDR1 is SGHTA and CDR2 is FQGTGA. The CDR3 runs to 14 residues. The germline V and J ends were trimmed by 1 base and 6 bases, with 9 bases remaining between them. The CDR3: CASSLSPGSGELFF. The DNA for the CDR3 is TGTGCCAGCAGCTTAAGTCCCGGGTCCGGGGAGCTGTTTTTT.

There are a few counts of this clonotype. The genes are TRBV4-3 and TRBJ2-5; D is uncertain. Germline values: CDR1 LGHNA, CDR2 YSLEER. The V end was cut by 4 bases, the J end by 5 bases, with 14 bases between. CDR3 size: 14 residues. The CDR3 reads CASSPSRSRETQYF. CDR3 DNA sequence: TGCGCCAGCAGCCCTTCTAGGAGTAGGGAGACCCAGTACTTC.

On this clonotype itself: This may arise from a read error, as a much more abundant clone is one base away. The CDR3 bases are TGCAGTGCTGTTTACGGGGAACGGAGCTCCTACGAGCACTACTTC. This translates into CSAVYGERSSYEHYF. The chain couples TRBV20-1 to TRBJ2-7, with a tentative D call TRBD2 (5 bases). Germline assignment: CDR1 DFQATT and CDR2 SNEGSKA (reference sequence). The CDR3 is made up of 15 amino acids.

V and J are TRBV12-3 or TRBV12-4 and TRBJ1-2; 7 nucleotides line up with TRBD1. V was pared by 6 bases and J by 8 bases, with 9 bases of the junction left unmatched. This CDR3 spans 13 amino acids. The chain's CDR3 is CASSHDRVVGYTF. The CDR3 nucleotides read TGTGCCAGCAGCCACGACAGGGTAGTCGGCTACACCTTC.

Worth noting for this clonotype: The junction differs from germline at one of its ends, possibly a read error. The chain carries TRBV9 and TRBJ2-2; 11 nucleotides match TRBD2. Germline CDR1 is SGDLS and CDR2 is YYNGEE. The CDR3 extends over 16 amino acids. CDR3 DNA sequence: TGTGCCAGCAGCGCAACTAGCGGGAGTAGGACCGGGGAGCTGTCTTGG. It encodes CASSATSGSRTGELSW. The full variable domain, rest sourced from reference TRBV9 and TRBJ2-2, is DSGVTQTPKHLITATGQRVTLRCSPRSGDLSVYWYQQSLDQGLQFLIQYYNGEERAKGNILERFSAQQFPDLHSELNLSSLELGDSALYFCASSATSGSRTGELSWGEGSRLTVL.

This clonotype was counted at least ten times. The chain has TRBV5-1 and TRBJ1-4; the match to TRBD1 covers 9 bases. Germline trimming cut 3 bases from V and 5 bases from J; bases unmatched to any gene: 8. The CDR3 has 16 residues. The germline V gene encodes CDR1 SGHRS and CDR2 YFSETQ. CDR3: CASSSVGGTGNEKLFF. DNA for the CDR3: TGCGCCAGCAGCTCGGTAGGAGGGACAGGGAATGAAAAACTGTTTTTT.

The rearrangement joins TRBV10-3 to TRBJ1-2, with a tentative D call TRBD1 (5 bases). The CDR3 extends over 11 amino acids. The germline CDR1 and CDR2 sequences are ENHRY and SYGVKD. V was clipped by 10 bases and J by 7 bases, with 13 bases between them. The CDR3 loop reads CATTGTGGYTF. DNA of the CDR3: TGTGCCACTACCGGGACTGGTGGCTACACCTTC.

This clonotype was found many times. The chain joins TRBV10-3 to TRBJ2-6, with a tentative D call TRBD1 (5 bases). The CDR3 extends over 15 amino acids. The V end was cut by 3 bases, the J end by 2 bases, with 8 bases between. From germline, CDR1 is ENHRY and CDR2 SYGVKD. CDR3 sequence: CAISDQGTGANVLTF. The DNA of the CDR3 is TGTGCCATCAGTGACCAGGGAACTGGGGCCAACGTCCTGACTTTC.